This T cell receptor beta chain was identified in a study of cytomegalovirus exposure and HLA in healthy donors. Donors likely had unrecorded immune exposures despite being nominally healthy when sampled. In the case of this clone: As yet, its antigen is unknown.

The PCR had 60 Vbeta and 13 Jbeta primers. Measured with immunoSEQ multiplex PCR; TCRdb has only the in-frame clones, and not every one. Of 150,000 to 170,000 clones detected, about 76% appear once; the ten largest clones hold 6% to 8.5%. This CDR3 has 14 residues. J was trimmed by 5 bases and V by 1 base; bases with no gene match: 5. Germline assignment: CDR1 MNHEY and CDR2 SMNVEV (reference sequence). Findings and limits, study-wide: Whilst most TCR sequences proved rare, a subset of public TCRs occurred across many donors. Donors belonging to an Asian-associated ancestry cluster reportedly showed fewer N-insertions in productive TCRs than the 666-donor mean, according to what a later analysis found. TCR beta chains numbering more than 150 were designated cytomegalovirus-associated.

V usage is TRBV27 and J usage is TRBJ2-7; 7 bases fit TRBD2. Sequencing used PBMCs. The receptor comes from a man younger than 40 in good health and CMV-seropositive. The CDR3, as DNA: TGTGCCAGCAGTTTATTTGCGGGAGCAAACGAGCAGTACTTC. Residues: CASSLFAGANEQYF.